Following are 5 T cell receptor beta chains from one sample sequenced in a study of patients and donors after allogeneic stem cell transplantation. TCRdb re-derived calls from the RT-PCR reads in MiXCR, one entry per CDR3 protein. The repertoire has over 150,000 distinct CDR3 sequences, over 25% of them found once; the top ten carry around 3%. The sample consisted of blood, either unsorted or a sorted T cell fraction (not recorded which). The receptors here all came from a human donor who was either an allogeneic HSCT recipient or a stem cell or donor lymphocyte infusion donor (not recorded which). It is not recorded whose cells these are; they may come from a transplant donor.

The CDR3 sequence: CASSFVPLAPMVYEQYF. Written as DNA, the CDR3 is TGTGCCAGCAGTTTTGTCCCCTTAGCGCCGATGGTCTACGAGCAGTACTTC. V and J are TRBV27 and TRBJ2-7; weak D call: TRBD2 (5 bases). The V end was cut by 3 bases, the J end by 3 bases, with 21 bases between. This CDR3 has 17 amino acids. Per germline, CDR1 MNHEY and CDR2 SMNVEV (reference sequence).

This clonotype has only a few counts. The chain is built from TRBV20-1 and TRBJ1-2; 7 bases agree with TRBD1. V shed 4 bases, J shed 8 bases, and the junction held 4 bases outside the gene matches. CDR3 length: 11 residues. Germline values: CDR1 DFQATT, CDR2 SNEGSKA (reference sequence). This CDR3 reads CSATDRAGYTF. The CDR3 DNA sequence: TGCAGTGCTACCGACAGGGCGGGCTACACCTTC.

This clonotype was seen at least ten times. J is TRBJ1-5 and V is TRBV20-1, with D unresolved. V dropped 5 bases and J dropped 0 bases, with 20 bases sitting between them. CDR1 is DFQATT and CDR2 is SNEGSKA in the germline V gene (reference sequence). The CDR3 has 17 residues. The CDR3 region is CSAATEGRTYSNQPQHF. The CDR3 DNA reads TGCAGTGCTGCAACCGAGGGCAGGACTTATAGCAATCAGCCCCAGCATTTT.

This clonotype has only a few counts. CDR3 sequence (DNA): TGTGCCAGCAGTGCCAGGGCCACCGGGGAGCTGTTTTTT. Amino acid sequence: CASSARATGELFF. This chain uses TRBV6-5 with TRBJ2-2, with a tentative D call TRBD1 (5 bases). Per germline, CDR1 MNHEY and CDR2 SVGAGI. Trimming left V 5 bases short and J 4 bases short, with 8 bases between. This CDR3 is built from 13 residues.

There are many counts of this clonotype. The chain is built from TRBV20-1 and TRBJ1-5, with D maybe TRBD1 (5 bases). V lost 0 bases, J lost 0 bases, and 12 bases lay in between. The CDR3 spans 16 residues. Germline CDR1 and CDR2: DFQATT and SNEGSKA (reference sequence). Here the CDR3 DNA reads TGCAGTGCTAGAGATCTGGGGGGGACTAGCAATCAGCCCCAGCATTTT. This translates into CSARDLGGTSNQPQHF.